The sequence of this T cell receptor beta chain was determined in a study of identical twins. The study's findings and limits: When twins shared out-of-frame alpha sequences, those sequences had excess low generation probability. Conclusions were based on cross-sectional statistical analysis, without following the same donors.

Each cDNA held unique molecular identifiers, and template switching gave it a universal primer site. TCRdb re-called the 5' RACE reads with MiXCR, one entry per CDR3 protein. The table shows 420,000 or so distinct CDR3 sequences, with under 20% occurring only once. Healthy Caucasians made up all donors. The CDR3 has 15 residues. Trimming took 1 base from V and 6 from J, leaving 16 bases between them. Germline CDR1 reads KGHSH; CDR2 reads LQKENI. This clonotype was seen a handful of times. Its antigen is undetermined. The sample consisted of naive T cells sorted from blood. The clonotype was recovered from a man aged 45-65 years in good health. The chain is built from TRBV18 and TRBJ2-7, with D possibly matching TRBD1 (5 bases). The chain's CDR3 is CASSPLGRDKSEQYF. The CDR3 nucleotides read TGTGCCAGCTCACCACTGGGCAGGGATAAGTCCGAGCAGTACTTC. Using reference TRBV18 and TRBJ2-7 for the parts outside the CDR3, the full variable domain is NAGVMQNPRHLVRRRGQEARLRCSPMKGHSHVYWYRQLPEEGLKFMVYLQKENIIDESGMPKERFSAEFPKEGPSILRIQQVVRGDSAAYFCASSPLGRDKSEQYFGPGTRLTVT.